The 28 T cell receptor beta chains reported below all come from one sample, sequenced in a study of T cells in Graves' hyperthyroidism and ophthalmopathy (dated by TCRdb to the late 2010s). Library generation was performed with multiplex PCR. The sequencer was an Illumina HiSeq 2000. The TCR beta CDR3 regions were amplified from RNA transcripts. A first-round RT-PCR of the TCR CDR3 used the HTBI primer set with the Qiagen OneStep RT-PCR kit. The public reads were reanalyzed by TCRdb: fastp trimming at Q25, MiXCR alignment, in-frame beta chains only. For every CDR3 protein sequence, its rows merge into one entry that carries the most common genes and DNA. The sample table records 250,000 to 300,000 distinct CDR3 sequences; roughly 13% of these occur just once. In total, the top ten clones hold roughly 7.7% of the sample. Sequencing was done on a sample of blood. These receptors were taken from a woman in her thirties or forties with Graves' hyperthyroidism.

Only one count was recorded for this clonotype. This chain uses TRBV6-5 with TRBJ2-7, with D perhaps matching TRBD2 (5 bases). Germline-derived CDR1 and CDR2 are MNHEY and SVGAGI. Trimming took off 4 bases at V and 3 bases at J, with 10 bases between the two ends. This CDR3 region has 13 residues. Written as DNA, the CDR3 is TGTGCCAGCAGTTTTAACGAGGGCTACGAGCAGTACTTC. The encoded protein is CASSFNEGYEQYF.

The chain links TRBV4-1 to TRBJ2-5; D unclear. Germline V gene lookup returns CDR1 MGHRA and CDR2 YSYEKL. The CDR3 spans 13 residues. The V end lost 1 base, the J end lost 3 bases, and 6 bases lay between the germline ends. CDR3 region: CASSQGPEETQYF. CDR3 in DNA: TGCGCCAGCAGCCAAGGACCAGAAGAGACCCAGTACTTC.

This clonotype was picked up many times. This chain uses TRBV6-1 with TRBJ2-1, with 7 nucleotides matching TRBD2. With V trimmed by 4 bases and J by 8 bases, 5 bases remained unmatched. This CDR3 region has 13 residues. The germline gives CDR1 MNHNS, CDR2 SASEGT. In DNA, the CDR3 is TGTGCCAGCAGTGGGGGACTACAGGATGAGCAGTTCTTC. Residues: CASSGGLQDEQFF.

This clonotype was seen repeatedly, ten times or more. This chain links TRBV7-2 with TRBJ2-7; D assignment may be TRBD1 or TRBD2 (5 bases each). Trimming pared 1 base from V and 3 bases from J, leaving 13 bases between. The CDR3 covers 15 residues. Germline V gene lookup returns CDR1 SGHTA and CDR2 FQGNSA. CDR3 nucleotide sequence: TGTGCCAGCAGCTTAGGGTGGGGGAACTTCTACGAGCAGTACTTC. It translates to CASSLGWGNFYEQYF.

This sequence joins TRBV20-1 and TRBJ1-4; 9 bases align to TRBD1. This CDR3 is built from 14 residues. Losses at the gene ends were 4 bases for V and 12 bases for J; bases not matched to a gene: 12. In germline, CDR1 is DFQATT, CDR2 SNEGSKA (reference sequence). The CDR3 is CSANSGTGTLELFF. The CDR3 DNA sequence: TGCAGTGCTAACTCCGGGACAGGGACCTTGGAACTGTTTTTT.

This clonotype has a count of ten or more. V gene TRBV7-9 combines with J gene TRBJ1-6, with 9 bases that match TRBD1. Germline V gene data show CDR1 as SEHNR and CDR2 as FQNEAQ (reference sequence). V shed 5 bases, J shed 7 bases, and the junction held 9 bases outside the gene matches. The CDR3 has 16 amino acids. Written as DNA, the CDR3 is TGTGCCAGCAGCCCAACTCTGACAGGGGGAAATTCACCCCTCCACTTT. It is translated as CASSPTLTGGNSPLHF.

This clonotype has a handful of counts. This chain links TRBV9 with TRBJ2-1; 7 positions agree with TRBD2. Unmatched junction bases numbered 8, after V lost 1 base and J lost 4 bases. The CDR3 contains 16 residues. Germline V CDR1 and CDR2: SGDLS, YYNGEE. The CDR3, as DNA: TGTGCCAGCAGCGTACAAGGGCGGGGGTCGTACAATGAGCAGTTCTTC. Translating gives CASSVQGRGSYNEQFF.

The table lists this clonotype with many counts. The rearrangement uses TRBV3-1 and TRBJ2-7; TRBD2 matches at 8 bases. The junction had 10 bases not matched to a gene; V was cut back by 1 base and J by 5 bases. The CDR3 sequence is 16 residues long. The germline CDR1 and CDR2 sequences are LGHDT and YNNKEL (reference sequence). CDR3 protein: CASSQAPGTRGHEQYF. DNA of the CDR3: TGTGCCAGCAGCCAAGCCCCCGGGACTAGAGGGCACGAGCAGTACTTC.

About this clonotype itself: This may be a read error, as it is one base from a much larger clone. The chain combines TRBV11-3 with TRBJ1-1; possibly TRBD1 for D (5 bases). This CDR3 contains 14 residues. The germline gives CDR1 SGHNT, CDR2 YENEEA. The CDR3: CASSLEGGYTEAVF. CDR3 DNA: TGTGCCAGCAGCTTAGAGGGGGGTTACACTGAAGCTGTCTTT.

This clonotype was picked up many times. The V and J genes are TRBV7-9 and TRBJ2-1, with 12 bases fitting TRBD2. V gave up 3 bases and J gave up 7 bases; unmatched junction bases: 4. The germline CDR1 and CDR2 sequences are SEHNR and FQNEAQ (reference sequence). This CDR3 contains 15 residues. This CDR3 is CASSLELAGGNEQFF. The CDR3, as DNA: TGTGCCAGCAGCTTGGAGCTAGCGGGGGGGAATGAGCAGTTCTTC.

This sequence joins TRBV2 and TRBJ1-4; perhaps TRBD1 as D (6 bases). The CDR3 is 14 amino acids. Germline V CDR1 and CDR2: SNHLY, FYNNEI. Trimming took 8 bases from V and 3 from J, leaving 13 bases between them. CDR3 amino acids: CASGWTVANEKLFF. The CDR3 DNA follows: TGTGCCAGCGGATGGACAGTTGCTAATGAAAAACTGTTTTTT.

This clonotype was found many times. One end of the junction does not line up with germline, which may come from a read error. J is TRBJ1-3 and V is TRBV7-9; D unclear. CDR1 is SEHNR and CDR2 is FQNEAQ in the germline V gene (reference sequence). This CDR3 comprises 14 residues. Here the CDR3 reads CASSLAGTGNTIYF. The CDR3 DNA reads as TGCGCCAGCAGCTTGGCTGGCACTGGAAACACCATATATTTT.

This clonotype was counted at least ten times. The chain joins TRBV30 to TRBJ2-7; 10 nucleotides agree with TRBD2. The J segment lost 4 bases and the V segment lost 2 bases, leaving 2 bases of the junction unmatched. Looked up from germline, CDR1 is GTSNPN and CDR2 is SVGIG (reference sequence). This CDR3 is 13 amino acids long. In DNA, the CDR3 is TGTGCCTGGAGTTTGGGACTAGCGTACGAGCAGTACTTC. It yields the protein CAWSLGLAYEQYF.

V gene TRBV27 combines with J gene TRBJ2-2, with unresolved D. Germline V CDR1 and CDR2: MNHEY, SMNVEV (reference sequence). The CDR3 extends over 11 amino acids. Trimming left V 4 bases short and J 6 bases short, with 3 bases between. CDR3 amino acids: CASSYAGELFF. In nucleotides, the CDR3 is TGTGCCAGCAGTTATGCCGGGGAGCTGTTTTTT.

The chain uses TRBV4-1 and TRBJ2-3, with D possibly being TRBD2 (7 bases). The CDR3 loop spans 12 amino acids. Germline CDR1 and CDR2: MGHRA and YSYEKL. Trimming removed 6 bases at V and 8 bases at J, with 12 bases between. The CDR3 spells CASRGGGATQYF. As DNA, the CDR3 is TGCGCCAGCAGAGGGGGGGGAGCTACGCAGTATTTT.

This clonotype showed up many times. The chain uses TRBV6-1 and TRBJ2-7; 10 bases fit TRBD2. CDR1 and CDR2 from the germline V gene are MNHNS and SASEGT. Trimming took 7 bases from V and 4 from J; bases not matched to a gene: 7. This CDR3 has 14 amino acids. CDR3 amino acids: CASKPSGSVYEQYF. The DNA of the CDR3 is TGTGCCAGCAAACCTAGCGGGAGCGTTTACGAGCAGTACTTC.

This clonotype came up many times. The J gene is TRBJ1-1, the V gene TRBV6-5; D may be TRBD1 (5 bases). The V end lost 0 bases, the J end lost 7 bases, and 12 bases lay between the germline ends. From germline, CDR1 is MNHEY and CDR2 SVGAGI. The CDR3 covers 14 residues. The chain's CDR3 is CASSYSGGGGEAFF. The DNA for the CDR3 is TGTGCCAGCAGTTACTCGGGCGGGGGTGGTGAAGCTTTCTTT.

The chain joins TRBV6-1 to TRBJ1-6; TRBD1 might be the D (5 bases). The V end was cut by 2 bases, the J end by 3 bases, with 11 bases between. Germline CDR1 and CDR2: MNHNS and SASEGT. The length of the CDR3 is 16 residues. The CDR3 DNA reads TGTGCCAGCAGTGAACTCGGGACTCACTATAATTCACCCCTCCACTTT. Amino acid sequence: CASSELGTHYNSPLHF.

CDR3 loop: CSADKWTGDGEQFF. CDR3 bases: TGCAGCGCCGACAAGTGGACAGGGGACGGTGAGCAGTTCTTC. This chain links TRBV29-1 with TRBJ2-1, with TRBD1 matching over 9 bases. Trimming removed 7 bases from V and 9 bases from J; junction bases left unmatched: 13. Germline V CDR1 and CDR2: SQVTM, ANQGSEA. The CDR3 contains 14 residues.

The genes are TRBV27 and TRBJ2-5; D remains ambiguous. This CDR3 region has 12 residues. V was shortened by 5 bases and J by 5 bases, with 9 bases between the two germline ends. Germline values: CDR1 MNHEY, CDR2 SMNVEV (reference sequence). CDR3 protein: CASSALGETQYF. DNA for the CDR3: TGTGCCAGCAGTGCCTTAGGGGAGACCCAGTACTTC.

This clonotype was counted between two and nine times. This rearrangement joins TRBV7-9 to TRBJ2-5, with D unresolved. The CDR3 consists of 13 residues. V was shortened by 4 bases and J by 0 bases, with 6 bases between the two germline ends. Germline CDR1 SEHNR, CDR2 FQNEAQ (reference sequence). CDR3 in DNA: TGTGCCAGCAGCTCCGATTACCAAGAGACCCAGTACTTC. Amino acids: CASSSDYQETQYF. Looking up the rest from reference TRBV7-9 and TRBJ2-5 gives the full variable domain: DTGVSQNPRHKITKRGQNVTFRCDPISEHNRLYWYRQTLGQGPEFLTYFQNEAQLEKSRLLSDRFSAERPKGSFSTLEIQRTEQGDSAMYLCASSSDYQETQYFGPGTRLLVL.

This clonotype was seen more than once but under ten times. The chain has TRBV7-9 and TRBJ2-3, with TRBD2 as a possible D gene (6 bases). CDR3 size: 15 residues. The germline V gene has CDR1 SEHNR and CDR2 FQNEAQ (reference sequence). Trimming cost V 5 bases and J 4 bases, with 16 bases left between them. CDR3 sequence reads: CASSLWRARADTQYF. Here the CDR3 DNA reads TGTGCCAGCAGCCTCTGGAGGGCCAGGGCAGATACGCAGTATTTT.

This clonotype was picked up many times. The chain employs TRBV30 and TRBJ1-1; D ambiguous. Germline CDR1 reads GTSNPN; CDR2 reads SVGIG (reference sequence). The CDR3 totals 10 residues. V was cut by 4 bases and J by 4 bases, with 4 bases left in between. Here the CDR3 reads CAWKGTEAFF. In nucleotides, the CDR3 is TGTGCCTGGAAGGGCACTGAAGCTTTCTTT.

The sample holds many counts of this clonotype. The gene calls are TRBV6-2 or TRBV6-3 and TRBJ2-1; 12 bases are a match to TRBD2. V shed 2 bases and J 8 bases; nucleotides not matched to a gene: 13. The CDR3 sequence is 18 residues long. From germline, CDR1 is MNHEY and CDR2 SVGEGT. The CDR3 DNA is TGTGCCAGCAGTTACCACCCCCTGACTAGCGGGAGTAGAGATGAGCAGTTCTTC. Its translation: CASSYHPLTSGSRDEQFF.

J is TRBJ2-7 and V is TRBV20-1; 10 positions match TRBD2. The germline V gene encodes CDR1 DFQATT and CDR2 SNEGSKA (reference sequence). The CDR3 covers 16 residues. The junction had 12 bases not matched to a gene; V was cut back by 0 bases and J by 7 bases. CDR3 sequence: CSARDPYSGRAGEQYF. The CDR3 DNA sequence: TGCAGTGCTAGAGATCCCTACAGCGGGAGGGCCGGGGAGCAGTACTTC.

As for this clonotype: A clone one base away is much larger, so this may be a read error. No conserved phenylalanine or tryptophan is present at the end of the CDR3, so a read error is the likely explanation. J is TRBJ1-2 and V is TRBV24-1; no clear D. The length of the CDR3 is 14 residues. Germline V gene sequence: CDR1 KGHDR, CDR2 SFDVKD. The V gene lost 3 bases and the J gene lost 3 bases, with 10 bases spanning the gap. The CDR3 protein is CATSDRTMYYGYTS. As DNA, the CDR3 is TGTGCCACCAGTGATCGGACTATGTACTATGGCTACACCTCC.

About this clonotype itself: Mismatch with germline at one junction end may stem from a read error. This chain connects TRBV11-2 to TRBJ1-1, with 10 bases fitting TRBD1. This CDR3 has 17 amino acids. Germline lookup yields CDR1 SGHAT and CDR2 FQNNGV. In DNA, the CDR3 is TGTGCCAGCAGCACCCGGGACAGGGGAGGTGAGAGGGCTGACGCTTTCTTT. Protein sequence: CASSTRDRGGERADAFF. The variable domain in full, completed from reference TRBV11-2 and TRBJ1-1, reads EAGVAQSPRYKIIEKRQSVAFWCNPISGHATLYWYQQILGQGPKLLIQFQNNGVVDDSQLPKDRFSAERLKGVDSTLKIQPAKLEDSAVYLCASSTRDRGGERADAFFGQGTRLTVV.

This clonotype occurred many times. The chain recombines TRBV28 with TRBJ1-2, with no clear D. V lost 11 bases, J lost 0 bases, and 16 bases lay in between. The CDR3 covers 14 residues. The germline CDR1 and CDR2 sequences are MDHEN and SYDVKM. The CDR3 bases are TGTGCCGCCGGAGGGCAGACAACTAACTATGGCTACACCTTC. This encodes CAAGGQTTNYGYTF.